The 29 T cell receptor beta chains below come from one sample, sequenced in a study of response to subunit inactivated influenza vaccine. MiXCR was run by TCRdb on the RT-PCR reads, yielding one entry per CDR3 protein. The data show roughly 570,000 distinct CDR3 sequences, with 13% seen just once and about an eighth held by the top ten. The sequencing used PBMCs from blood, collected about 40 days after vaccination. These receptors came from a man aged 50 or older who received an inactivated influenza vaccine.

V gene TRBV27 combines with J gene TRBJ2-1, with D possibly TRBD2 on 5 matching bases. V lost 6 bases, J lost 4 bases, and 13 bases lay in between. The germline V gene has CDR1 MNHEY and CDR2 SMNVEV (reference sequence). The CDR3 sequence is 14 residues long. In nucleotides, the CDR3 is TGTGCCAGCAGATTAGTGGGAGAGTACAATGAGCAGTTCTTC. It codes for CASRLVGEYNEQFF.

The chain is built from TRBV4-1 and TRBJ2-7; D uncertain. Trimming took off 2 bases at V and 5 bases at J, with 10 bases between the two ends. Germline loops: CDR1 MGHRA, CDR2 YSYEKL. The length of the CDR3 is 13 residues. CDR3 protein: CASSQSVIDEQYF. The CDR3 DNA sequence: TGCGCCAGCAGCCAATCGGTGATCGACGAGCAGTACTTC.

This clonotype was recorded many times. This rearrangement joins TRBV5-1 to TRBJ2-7; a possible D gene is TRBD2 (5 bases). Trimming pared 0 bases from V and 2 bases from J, leaving 6 bases between. This CDR3 has 13 residues. Germline V gene sequence: CDR1 SGHRS, CDR2 YFSETQ. The CDR3 DNA sequence: TGCGCCAGCAGCTTGGACGGGACCTACGAGCAGTACTTC. As protein: CASSLDGTYEQYF.

This clonotype has ten or more counts. The J gene is TRBJ2-6, the V gene TRBV12-3 or TRBV12-4; 12 nucleotides agree with TRBD1. Unmatched junction bases numbered 2, after V lost 3 bases and J lost 2 bases. This CDR3 has 17 residues. The DNA of the CDR3 is TGTGCCAGCAGTTTCGGGACAGGGGGCGCTGGGGCCAACGTCCTGACTTTC. Translating it yields CASSFGTGGAGANVLTF.

This clonotype was counted at least ten times. As DNA, the CDR3 is TGTGCCAGCAGTTCCAGCGGGGTGACCTCCTACAATGAGCAGTTCTTC. Its protein is CASSSSGVTSYNEQFF. The chain couples TRBV27 to TRBJ2-1; 7 bases line up with TRBD2. Germline V gives CDR1 MNHEY, CDR2 SMNVEV (reference sequence). The CDR3 sequence is 16 residues long. Trimming took 4 bases from V and 0 from J; bases not matched to a gene: 6.

This clonotype was picked up a small number of times. The J gene is TRBJ2-5, the V gene TRBV20-1, with D tentatively TRBD1 (6 bases). Germline values: CDR1 DFQATT, CDR2 SNEGSKA (reference sequence). CDR3 size: 16 residues. V lost 0 bases and J lost 1, with 15 bases in between. The CDR3 loop is CSARDRVLGAQETQYF. The CDR3 bases are TGCAGTGCTAGAGATAGGGTCTTGGGGGCCCAAGAGACCCAGTACTTC.

This clonotype was detected only a few times. The V call is TRBV18, the J call TRBJ1-1, with TRBD1 identical over 7 bases. Unmatched junction bases numbered 8, after V lost 2 bases and J lost 2 bases. CDR1 is KGHSH and CDR2 is LQKENI in the germline V gene. CDR3 size: 16 residues. CDR3 sequence (DNA): TGTGCCAGCTCACCAGGCGTGACAGGGTTAAACACTGAAGCTTTCTTT. It is translated as CASSPGVTGLNTEAFF. Looking up the rest from reference TRBV18 and TRBJ1-1 gives the full variable domain: NAGVMQNPRHLVRRRGQEARLRCSPMKGHSHVYWYRQLPEEGLKFMVYLQKENIIDESGMPKERFSAEFPKEGPSILRIQQVVRGDSAAYFCASSPGVTGLNTEAFFGQGTRLTVV.

This clonotype was seen more than once but under ten times. The chain joins TRBV19 to TRBJ1-5, with a possible D match to TRBD1 (6 bases). The V gene lost 6 bases and the J gene lost 7 bases, with 10 bases spanning the gap. The CDR3 sequence is 12 residues long. CDR1 and CDR2 from the germline V gene are LNHDA and SQIVND (reference sequence). The CDR3 region is CASRNRAQPQHF. The CDR3 bases are TGTGCCAGTAGGAACAGGGCCCAGCCCCAGCATTTT.

This clonotype was picked up a small number of times. The V and J genes are TRBV18 and TRBJ2-3, with D possibly matching TRBD2 (5 bases). The germline V gene has CDR1 KGHSH and CDR2 LQKENI. The CDR3 extends over 15 amino acids. V was clipped by 1 base and J by 0 bases, with 8 bases between them. This CDR3 reads CASSPRGASTDTQYF. CDR3 nucleotides: TGTGCCAGCTCACCACGGGGAGCTAGCACAGATACGCAGTATTTT.

This clonotype showed up just a few times. This sequence joins TRBV7-8 and TRBJ2-5; D gene ambiguous. This CDR3 is built from 11 residues. Germline CDR1 and CDR2: SGHVS and FQNEAQ. The ends were cut back, 5 bases at V and 6 bases at J, with 7 bases in the middle. This chain's CDR3 is CASSQAQTQYF. The DNA of the CDR3 is TGTGCCAGCAGCCAAGCCCAGACCCAGTACTTC.

The chain joins TRBV12-3 or TRBV12-4 to TRBJ2-1, with D perhaps matching TRBD1 or TRBD2 (6 bases each). Deletions cut 6 bases from V and 6 bases from J, with 18 bases between. The CDR3 spans 15 residues. The CDR3 DNA follows: TGTGCCAGCAGATTTGGATGGGGGGCCACCAATGAGCAGTTCTTC. Amino acids: CASRFGWGATNEQFF.

This clonotype was seen repeatedly, ten times or more. The chain couples TRBV20-1 to TRBJ2-1, with 11 bases matching TRBD2. V gave up 0 bases and J gave up 7 bases; unmatched junction bases: 11. This CDR3 is built from 17 residues. Germline V gene lookup returns CDR1 DFQATT and CDR2 SNEGSKA (reference sequence). CDR3 residues: CSARDTSGGKAINEQFF. The CDR3 bases are TGCAGTGCTAGAGATACTAGCGGGGGTAAGGCTATAAATGAGCAGTTCTTC.

The count of this clonotype is one. Germline and junction disagree at one end, which may indicate a read error. The rearrangement joins TRBV5-1 to TRBJ1-6; a weak D match, TRBD1 (6 bases). This CDR3 spans 13 amino acids. CDR1 and CDR2 (germline): SGHRS, YFSETQ. CDR3 bases: TGCCCCAGCAGCACTCGACAGGATTCACCCCTCCACTTT. Translating it yields CPSSTRQDSPLHF.

This clonotype was recorded at least ten times. CDR3 sequence reads: CSARRGHTDTQYF. CDR3 bases: TGCAGTGCCCGACGGGGGCACACAGATACGCAGTATTTT. The chain recombines TRBV20-1 with TRBJ2-3; D might be TRBD1 or TRBD2, each matching 6 bases. CDR1 is DFQATT, CDR2 SNEGSKA, per germline (reference sequence). V was clipped by 6 bases and J by 2 bases, with 12 bases between them. The CDR3 has 13 residues.

The chain recombines TRBV5-1 with TRBJ1-5, with unresolved D. Deletions cut 2 bases from V and 4 bases from J, with 13 bases between. The V gene's germline CDR1 is SGHRS and CDR2 YFSETQ. There are 15 residues in the CDR3. The CDR3 bases are TGCGCCAGCAGCTTTCGGGCGATTTTGAATCAGCCCCAGCATTTT. Its translation: CASSFRAILNQPQHF.

This clonotype has just a few counts. The chain recombines TRBV6-5 with TRBJ2-3; 12 positions agree with TRBD2. This CDR3 has 16 amino acids. CDR1 and CDR2 from the germline V gene are MNHEY and SVGAGI. J lost 5 bases, V lost 2 bases, and 5 bases had no gene match. CDR3 region: CASSYGGGLAGDTQYF. The CDR3 nucleotides are TGTGCCAGCAGTTACGGTGGGGGACTAGCGGGAGATACGCAGTATTTT.

This chain uses TRBV11-2 with TRBJ1-1; D uncertain. V lost 1 base and J lost 0, with 18 bases in between. Per germline, CDR1 SGHAT and CDR2 FQNNGV. The CDR3 is 18 amino acids. Here the CDR3 reads CASSLGGGNSRMNTEAFF. Written as DNA, the CDR3 is TGTGCCAGCAGCTTAGGAGGAGGGAACAGCCGCATGAACACTGAAGCTTTCTTT. Drawing the rest from reference TRBV11-2 and TRBJ1-1, the complete variable domain is EAGVAQSPRYKIIEKRQSVAFWCNPISGHATLYWYQQILGQGPKLLIQFQNNGVVDDSQLPKDRFSAERLKGVDSTLKIQPAKLEDSAVYLCASSLGGGNSRMNTEAFFGQGTRLTVV.

In nucleotides, the CDR3 is TGCGCCAGCAGGGGGGACGTGTACAATGAGCAGTTCTTC. It yields the protein CASRGDVYNEQFF. J is TRBJ2-1 and V is TRBV5-1; D tentatively fits TRBD1 or TRBD2 (5 bases each). This CDR3 is built from 13 residues. Germline lookup yields CDR1 SGHRS and CDR2 YFSETQ. Trimming cost V 5 bases and J 4 bases, with 10 bases left between them.

The V call is TRBV10-3, the J call TRBJ2-3; D is possibly TRBD2 (6 bases). Germline CDR1 reads ENHRY; CDR2 reads SYGVKD. The CDR3 runs to 15 residues. The germline V and J ends were trimmed by 4 bases and 3 bases, with 14 bases remaining between them. CDR3: CAISGSSGSTDTQYF. CDR3 coding DNA: TGTGCCATCAGTGGCTCGAGCGGGTCGACAGATACGCAGTATTTT.

The chain is built from TRBV12-3 or TRBV12-4 and TRBJ2-5; 13 bases are a match to TRBD2. V trimming: 6 bases; J trimming: 2 bases; junction bases outside the gene matches: 3. The CDR3 sequence is 15 residues long. CDR3 in amino acids: CASRMGLAGQETQYF. As DNA, the CDR3 is TGTGCCAGCAGGATGGGACTAGCGGGACAAGAGACCCAGTACTTC.

The J gene is TRBJ2-5, the V gene TRBV3-1, with D tentatively TRBD1 (5 bases). V was trimmed by 4 bases and J by 0 bases, leaving 9 bases between them. Germline V CDR1 and CDR2: LGHDT, YNNKEL (reference sequence). The CDR3 covers 14 residues. The CDR3 region is CASSPGHNQETQYF. CDR3 coding DNA: TGTGCCAGCAGCCCTGGACACAACCAAGAGACCCAGTACTTC.

The chain joins TRBV3-1 to TRBJ1-6; tentative D call: TRBD1 (5 bases). The CDR3 loop spans 14 amino acids. CDR1 LGHDT and CDR2 YNNKEL come from the germline V gene (reference sequence). Trimming shortened V by 1 base and J by 14 bases, and 15 bases separated the two germline ends. The CDR3 here is CASSQGVREGALHF. The CDR3 region has the DNA TGTGCCAGCAGCCAAGGTGTGCGTGAAGGGGCCCTCCACTTT.

This clonotype was recorded a few times. The chain recombines TRBV14 with TRBJ1-2; 9 bases agree with TRBD1. Germline loops: CDR1 SGHDN, CDR2 FVKESK. The CDR3 spans 18 residues. V shed 1 base and J 4 bases; nucleotides not matched to a gene: 13. This chain's CDR3 is CASSQAFGTGKGPYGYTF. The CDR3 nucleotides read TGTGCCAGCAGCCAAGCGTTCGGGACAGGGAAAGGGCCCTATGGCTACACCTTC.

This clonotype was seen repeatedly, ten times or more. This rearrangement joins TRBV5-1 to TRBJ2-7, with D maybe TRBD1 (7 bases). The CDR3 runs 13 residues. Germline-derived CDR1 and CDR2 are SGHRS and YFSETQ. V gave up 4 bases and J gave up 1 base, with 9 bases separating them. CDR3 loop: CASSPGGSYEQYF. Here the CDR3 DNA reads TGCGCCAGCAGCCCAGGGGGGTCCTACGAGCAGTACTTC.

This clonotype appeared a few times. This chain links TRBV12-3 or TRBV12-4 with TRBJ2-3; D remains unclear. The CDR3 runs 15 residues. The V end lost 1 base, the J end lost 3 bases, and 11 bases lay between the germline ends. In DNA, the CDR3 is TGTGCCAGCAGTTTAGGGCCCTTTCTAACAGATACGCAGTATTTT. Amino acid sequence: CASSLGPFLTDTQYF.

This clonotype has more than one count but fewer than ten. This sequence joins TRBV6-1 and TRBJ2-7; TRBD1 matches at 10 bases. Germline CDR1 is MNHNS and CDR2 is SASEGT. The ends lost 4 bases at V and 7 bases at J; junction bases unmatched: 7. This CDR3 spans 14 amino acids. As DNA, the CDR3 is TGTGCCAGCAGTGCCGGGACAGGGGCGGGTGAGCAGTACTTC. This sequence encodes CASSAGTGAGEQYF.

This clonotype came up a few times. This rearrangement joins TRBV6-4 to TRBJ1-6; D possibly corresponds to TRBD1 (6 bases). CDR1 and CDR2 (germline): MRHNA, SNTAGT. Trimming took off 6 bases at V and 7 bases at J, with 16 bases between the two ends. The CDR3 has 15 amino acids. The CDR3 is CASRAQGLGNSPLHF. CDR3 sequence (DNA): TGTGCCAGCAGGGCCCAGGGGCTGGGGAATTCACCCCTCCACTTT.

This sequence joins TRBV29-1 and TRBJ2-7; possible D gene TRBD1, 7 bases. This CDR3 is 15 amino acids long. Trimming stripped 4 bases from V and 2 bases from J, with 18 bases between. CDR1 is SQVTM and CDR2 is ANQGSEA in the germline V gene. CDR3 DNA: TGCAGCGTTGTCGCAGGGGGGAAGTCGACCTACGAGCAGTACTTC. It is translated as CSVVAGGKSTYEQYF.

This sequence joins TRBV7-9 and TRBJ2-2, with D uncertain. The germline gives CDR1 SEHNR, CDR2 FQNEAQ (reference sequence). Trimming took off 5 bases at V and 2 bases at J, with 15 bases between the two ends. This CDR3 is 16 amino acids long. Here the CDR3 DNA reads TGTGCCAGCAGCCAAACACCGGGCAAAAACACCGGGGAGCTGTTTTTT. Its translation is CASSQTPGKNTGELFF. The whole variable domain, filled in from reference TRBV7-9 and TRBJ2-2, reads DTGVSQNPRHKITKRGQNVTFRCDPISEHNRLYWYRQTLGQGPEFLTYFQNEAQLEKSRLLSDRFSAERPKGSFSTLEIQRTEQGDSAMYLCASSQTPGKNTGELFFGEGSRLTVL.